This T cell receptor (beta chain) was sequenced for a study of T cell responses to AZD1222 COVID-19 vaccine (dated by TCRdb to about 2021). In terms of the full investigation: A total of approximately 250 trial participants underwent TCR sequencing, of whom about 200 had received two doses of AZD1222 and about 26 had received two doses of the MenACWY control vaccine. Enrollment into the trials was organized by age into subgroups of 18-55, 56-69 and 70-plus years, and those subgroups contained approximately 150, 30 and 60 TCR-sequenced participants, respectively.

In the case of this clone: No antigen is known for it. No much larger clonotype is one base removed from it; base qualities were not supplied.

The CDR3 regions of human TCRbeta chains were analyzed by immunosequencing. The study's own analysis went as follows. TCRs in the repertoires were matched against a reference library of SARS-CoV-2-specific TCRs that had been generated with the MIRA antigen-specificity platform. Breadth meant the fraction of unique TCRs that were SARS-CoV-2-associated, whereas depth meant the fraction of total T cells that were SARS-CoV-2-associated. Using the MIRA data, each spike-specific TCR was assigned both to the spike region to which the TCR was reactive and to a CD4 or CD8 class. Log10-transformed breadth and depth values were compared by one-way ANOVA with Sidak's multiple comparisons tests. In its TCRdb copy, this immuneACCESS table keeps in-frame sequences only and misses some clones. Where compared with another copy, unresolved V genes explain less than half of these, and the others have no known cause. V, J and clone size are taken as reported in that table, and D and trimming were inferred from the DNA itself. For this sample there are 150,000 to 200,000 clones; 80% to 90% appear just once. The top ten constitute 3.5% to 4.5% of the sample.

General findings and caveats noted by the study authors: Epitopes outside the regions mutated in the B.1.351 and B.1.1.7 variants were reportedly recognized by nearly half of the unique spike-specific TCRs. The whole spike protein was spanned by vaccine-associated CD4 TCRs, and dominant responses were seen in regions 160-218 and 743-854. In the small 56-69-year group, the increase in depth fell short of significance, most likely because of low power. Only five or six AZD1222 recipients were SARS-CoV-2 seropositive at baseline, limiting conclusions about previously exposed vaccinees. After two AZD1222 doses, both the breadth and the depth of spike-specific TCRs were significantly higher than at day 0 and than in MenACWY recipients. Participants were mostly white British and included more females than males, and it was suggested by the authors that clonal diversity may have been underestimated. Because no day 14 peak-response samples were available, the repertoires could be characterized only after the peak T cell response.

V is pared back by 1 base and J by 5 bases, with 8 bases lying between the germline termini. From cysteine to phenylalanine, the CDR3 is 13 amino acids long. Just the 39-base CDR3 DNA is kept, in frame starting at base 1. CDR1 and CDR2 (ENHRY, SYGVKD) derive from the germline V gene. Per the publication, the time point label means: about 28 days (+/-7) after the second vaccine dose. According to the study, the label for this sample's treatment or condition signals: meningococcal conjugate vaccine given as trial control. The vaccinee samples were drawn from two UK trials, COV001 and COV002, one of which was a single-blind randomized controlled phase 2/3 trial testing AZD1222 (ChAdOx1 nCoV-19) in healthy adults. For TCRbeta chain sequencing, PBMC samples were collected from trial participants at day 0 and at day 28 after the second dose.

The material sequenced was peripheral blood, taken 28 days after the second dose of the MenACWY control vaccine. The rearrangement combines TRBV10-3 with TRBJ1-1, with no D gene named confidently. The sequence derives from an adult who received the MenACWY meningococcal vaccine as a control. The nucleotide sequence is given as TGTGCCATCAGTGAGTATAGGGAGACTGAAGCTTTCTTT. It specifies CAISEYRETEAFF.